A selection of T cell receptor beta chains follows, all from one sample in a study of cytotoxic CD8 clonotypes in ibrutinib-treated CLL. Data came from immunoSEQ multiplex PCR; TCRdb stores just in-frame clones and leaves some out. The sample carries over 200,000 clones, more than 75% recorded once. This specimen consisted of PBMCs, obtained after 12 months of ibrutinib treatment. The receptors here all came from a human donor with chronic lymphocytic leukemia. Each CDR3 is given with its conserved first and last residue. D genes are given only for firm matches. The size field is filled for only some rows; it gives once, few, many or a size class.

J gene	clone size	D gene	V gene	CDR3 DNA	CDR3 protein
TRBJ2-7	few	-	TRBV6-5	TGTGCCAGCAGTTACTCCTCGGCTGCTTACGAGCAGTACTTC	CASSYSSAAYEQYF
TRBJ2-7	many	TRBD1	TRBV4-3	TGCGCCAGCAGCCTCGGACAGGGGAGGTCCTACGAGCAGTACTTC	CASSLGQGRSYEQYF
TRBJ1-1	-	TRBD1	TRBV5-1	TGCGCCAGCATCCGAACAGGGGAAGGGACTGAAGCTTTCTTT	CASIRTGEGTEAFF
TRBJ2-2	-	-	TRBV5-1	TGCGCCAGCCTCCCGTCCTCAAACACCGGGGAGCTGTTTTTT	CASLPSSNTGELFF
TRBJ1-1	once	-	TRBV5-5	TGTGCCAGCAGCCCCCTAAGGGGGACTGAAGCTTTCTTT	CASSPLRGTEAFF
TRBJ2-7	-	TRBD1	TRBV4-1	TGCGCCAGCAGCCTCGGACAGGGAACCTACGAGCAGTACTTC	CASSLGQGTYEQYF
TRBJ1-5	-	-	TRBV4-1	TGCGCCAGCAGCCAAGTAGGGCCGCCGGAGGGGCAGCCCCAGCATTTT	CASSQVGPPEGQPQHF
TRBJ2-5	-	-	TRBV18	TGTGCCAGCTCCCCGGTCGCGGTGCAAGAGACCCAGTACTTC	CASSPVAVQETQYF
TRBJ2-5	-	TRBD2	TRBV18	TGTGCCAGCTCACCAGGGAGACTAGCTACAAAGACCCAGTACTTC	CASSPGRLATKTQYF
TRBJ1-1	-	-	TRBV25-1	TGTGCCAGCTCCTGGGGGGACAAGAACACTGAAGCTTTCTTT	CASSWGDKNTEAFF
TRBJ1-2	-	-	TRBV2	TGTGCCAGCAGGGGGGACAACTATGGCTACACCTTC	CASRGDNYGYTF
TRBJ2-1	-	-	TRBV7-9	TGTGCCAGCAGCGCGGACTGGAGTAATGAGCAGTTCTTC	CASSADWSNEQFF
TRBJ2-7	-	-	TRBV5-1	TGCGCCAGCAGCTTGGAGGGGGGAACTTTCAGGGAGCAGTACTTC	CASSLEGGTFREQYF
TRBJ1-4	-	-	TRBV6-5	TGTGCCAGCAGTTACTCTACGGGGGCTGGGGAAAAACTGTTTTTT	CASSYSTGAGEKLFF
TRBJ2-7	-	-	TRBV27	TGTGCCAGCAGGGGGGACAACTCCTACGAGCAGTACTTC	CASRGDNSYEQYF
TRBJ1-1	-	-	TRBV19	TGTGCCAGTAGTATACAAGGAGGGACGGGTGAAGCTTTCTTT	CASSIQGGTGEAFF
TRBJ2-1	-	-	TRBV4-1	TGCGCCAGCAGCCCCCCGGTGATAGCGGTCTCCTACAATGAGCAGTTCTTC	CASSPPVIAVSYNEQFF
TRBJ1-2	-	TRBD1	TRBV11-1	TGTGCCAGCAGCTCCCGAACAGGGGGCTCCGGCTACACCTTC	CASSSRTGGSGYTF
TRBJ1-2	-	-	TRBV5-1	TGCGCCAGCAGCTCGGTCGTCGGAGACTATGGCTACACCTTC	CASSSVVGDYGYTF
TRBJ1-2	-	TRBD1	TRBV6-5	TGTGCCAGCAGTTACTCGAGAACAGGGGGGTACTATGGCTACACCTTC	CASSYSRTGGYYGYTF
TRBJ2-3	-	TRBD2	TRBV15	TGTGCCACTAGCGGGGGGGCAGATACGCAGTATTTT	CATSGGADTQYF
TRBJ2-1	-	-	TRBV10-3	TGTGCCATCAGTGAGTCGGAAGGGAGTTGGGATGAGCAGTTCTTC	CAISESEGSWDEQFF
TRBJ2-7	-	TRBD2	TRBV27	TGTGCCAGCAGGCCACTAGCGGTGAGCTCCTACGAGCAGTACTTC	CASRPLAVSSYEQYF